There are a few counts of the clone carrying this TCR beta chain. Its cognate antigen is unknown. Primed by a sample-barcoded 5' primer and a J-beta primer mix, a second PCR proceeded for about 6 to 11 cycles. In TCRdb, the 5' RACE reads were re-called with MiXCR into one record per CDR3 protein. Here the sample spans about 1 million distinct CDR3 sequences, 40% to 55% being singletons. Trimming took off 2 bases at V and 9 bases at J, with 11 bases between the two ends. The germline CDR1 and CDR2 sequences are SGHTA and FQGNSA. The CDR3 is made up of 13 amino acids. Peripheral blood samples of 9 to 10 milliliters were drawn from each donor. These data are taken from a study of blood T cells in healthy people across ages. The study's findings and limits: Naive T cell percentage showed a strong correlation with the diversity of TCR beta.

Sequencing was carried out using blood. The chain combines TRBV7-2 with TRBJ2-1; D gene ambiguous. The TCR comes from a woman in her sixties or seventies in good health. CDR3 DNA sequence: TGTGCCAGCAGCTTATTCCCCCCGGTTGAGCAGTTCTTC. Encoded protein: CASSLFPPVEQFF.